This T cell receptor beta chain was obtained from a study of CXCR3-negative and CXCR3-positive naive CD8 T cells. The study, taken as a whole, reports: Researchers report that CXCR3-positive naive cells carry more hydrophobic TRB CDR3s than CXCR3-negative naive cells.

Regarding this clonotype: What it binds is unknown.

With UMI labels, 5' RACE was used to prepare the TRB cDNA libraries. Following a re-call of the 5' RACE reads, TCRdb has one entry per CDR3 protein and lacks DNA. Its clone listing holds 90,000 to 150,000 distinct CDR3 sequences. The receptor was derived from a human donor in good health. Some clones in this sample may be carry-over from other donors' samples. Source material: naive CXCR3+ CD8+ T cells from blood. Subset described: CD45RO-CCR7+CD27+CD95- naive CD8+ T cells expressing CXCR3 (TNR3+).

The CDR3 sequence is CASSYGWEQYF. This chain uses TRBV6-2 or TRBV6-3 with TRBJ2-7. The CDR3 consists of 11 residues. The germline CDR1 and CDR2 sequences are MNHEY and SVGEGT.